Presented here are 5 T cell receptor beta chains from one specimen sequenced in a study of spatial heterogeneity in lung cancer. TCRdb independently ran MiXCR on the 5' RACE reads; one entry per CDR3 protein. The table shows approximately 44,000 distinct CDR3 sequences, with around 15% occurring only once. Time point here: sample taken at primary tumor resection. The input material, whole RNA from tumor, nontumor lung or frozen PBMC, was sequenced unsorted. Source: PBMCs, taken at surgery. The receptors derive from a male donor with early-stage non-small cell lung cancer.

The chain links TRBV5-1 to TRBJ2-2, with D unclear. This CDR3 is 17 amino acids long. Germline V lookup: CDR1 SGHRS, CDR2 YFSETQ. The V gene lost 7 bases and the J gene lost 0 bases, with 19 bases spanning the gap. The CDR3 is CASAIVPPGPNTGELFF. DNA of the CDR3: TGCGCCAGCGCCATAGTCCCCCCGGGCCCGAACACCGGGGAGCTGTTTTTT.

This chain joins TRBV11-1 and TRBJ1-6, with D hard to call. V dropped 8 bases and J dropped 7 bases, with 15 bases sitting between them. The CDR3 spans 14 residues. CDR1 SGHAT and CDR2 FQDESV come from the germline V gene (reference sequence). In nucleotides, the CDR3 is TGTGCCAGCCAACCATCTCAGGACAATTCACCCCTCCACTTT. Translation: CASQPSQDNSPLHF.

This clonotype has a handful of counts. The genes are TRBV7-8 and TRBJ2-2; a weak D match, TRBD2 (7 bases). V lost 5 bases and J 6 bases, leaving 19 bases between the germline ends. This CDR3 is built from 16 residues. From germline, CDR1 is SGHVS and CDR2 FQNEAQ. The CDR3 reads CASSQLSGGQSGELFF. The CDR3, as DNA: TGTGCCAGCAGCCAACTTTCGGGGGGCCAGTCCGGGGAGCTGTTTTTT. The whole variable domain, filled in from reference TRBV7-8 and TRBJ2-2, reads GAGVSQSPRYKVAKRGQDVALRCDPISGHVSLFWYQQALGQGPEFLTYFQNEAQLDKSGLPSDRFFAERPEGSVSTLKIQRTQQEDSAVYLCASSQLSGGQSGELFFGEGSRLTVL.

There are a few counts of this clonotype. This sequence joins TRBV6-5 and TRBJ1-1, with D hard to call. Germline loops: CDR1 MNHEY, CDR2 SVGAGI. The CDR3 contains 16 residues. V shed 0 bases and J shed 2 bases, with 13 bases lying between them. The CDR3, as DNA: TGTGCCAGCAGTTACTCGGGTCAGAAAGTCAACACTGAAGCTTTCTTT. Its protein product is CASSYSGQKVNTEAFF.

At least ten counts were recorded for this clonotype. This chain connects TRBV2 to TRBJ2-1, with D hard to call. Germline CDR1 is SNHLY and CDR2 is FYNNEI. V dropped 3 bases and J dropped 6 bases, with 12 bases sitting between them. The CDR3 consists of 14 residues. Here the CDR3 reads CASSDRVQGNEQFF. The CDR3 nucleotides read TGTGCCAGCAGTGACCGCGTTCAAGGCAATGAGCAGTTCTTC.